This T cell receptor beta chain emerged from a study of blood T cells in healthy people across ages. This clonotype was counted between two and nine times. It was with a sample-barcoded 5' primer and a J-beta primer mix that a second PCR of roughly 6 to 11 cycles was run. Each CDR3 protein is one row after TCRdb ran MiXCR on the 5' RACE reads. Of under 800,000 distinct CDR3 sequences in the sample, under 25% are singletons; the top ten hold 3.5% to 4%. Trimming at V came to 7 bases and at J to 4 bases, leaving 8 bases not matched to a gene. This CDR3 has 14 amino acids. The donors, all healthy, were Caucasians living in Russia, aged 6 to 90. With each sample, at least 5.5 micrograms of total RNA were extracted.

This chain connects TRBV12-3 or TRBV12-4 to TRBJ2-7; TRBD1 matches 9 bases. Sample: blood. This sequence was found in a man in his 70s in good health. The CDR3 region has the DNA TGTGCCAGCACCTGGGACAGGGTGGGTTACGAGCAGTACTTC. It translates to CASTWDRVGYEQYF.